This T cell receptor beta chain emerged from a study of T-cell reconstitution after alpha-beta-depleted transplantation in children (dated by TCRdb to between 2015 and 2016). A note on the overall study: Using TCR repertoire profiling, the study quantitatively followed how T-cell immune reconstitution unfolded in children after TCRalphabeta/CD19-depleted allogeneic hematopoietic cell transplantation. What the research found in general, with its limitations: The frequencies of hyperexpanded clones fell over the following months, and after one year, T-cell counts and TCRbeta diversity were mostly attributed to newly produced T cells. Apparently early alphabetaT-cell count recovery about two months after transplant reportedly relied on only several hundred rapidly expanded clones derived from non-depleted graft cells. The high TCRbeta diversity at day 60 in some patients was ascribed to recipient T cells and intrathymic progenitors that had survived conditioning.

Explained via the paper, the treatment or condition label denotes: allogeneic hematopoietic cell transplantation with graft depleted of TCRalphabeta T cells and CD19 B cells. The children who served as transplant recipients had been given grafts of TCRalphabeta/CD19-depleted allogeneic hematopoietic cells. Comment on this clonotype: Its cognate antigen has yet to be identified. No much larger clone is present one base from it, and per-base qualities are unavailable.

The method was PCR. Data came from an Illumina HiSeq 2500. TCR libraries were prepared with molecular barcoding, using unique molecular identifiers to normalize TCRbeta repertoire quantification. The public reads were quality trimmed at Q25 with fastp and then assembled into clones with MiXCR by TCRdb, keeping productive beta chains. Duplicate CDR3 protein sequences are folded into a single record with the most common DNA and genes. In all, the sample holds about 980,000 distinct CDR3 sequences, and roughly 29% of those were seen once. The biggest ten clones account for roughly 31% of the sample. Trimming removed 4 bases from V and 4 bases from J; the gene matches leave 12 bases unexplained. The CDR3, from cysteine to phenylalanine, totals 16 residues. Only CDR3 DNA remains: 48 bases, in frame from the first base. The germline V gene yields MDHEN for CDR1 and SYDVKM for CDR2.

The sequence is built from TRBV28 and TRBJ2-5, with 7 middle bases fitting TRBD1. The sequencing used PBMCs, mostly from graft donor cells, collected 360 days after TCRalphabeta/CD19-depleted stem cell transplant. This receptor was obtained from a boy in the first two years of life who had a stem cell transplant for SCID, so the T cells may come from the graft donor. The bases are TGTGCCAGCAGTTGGCCCCGGGGACAGACGAGAGAGACCCAGTACTTC. It translates as CASSWPRGQTRETQYF.